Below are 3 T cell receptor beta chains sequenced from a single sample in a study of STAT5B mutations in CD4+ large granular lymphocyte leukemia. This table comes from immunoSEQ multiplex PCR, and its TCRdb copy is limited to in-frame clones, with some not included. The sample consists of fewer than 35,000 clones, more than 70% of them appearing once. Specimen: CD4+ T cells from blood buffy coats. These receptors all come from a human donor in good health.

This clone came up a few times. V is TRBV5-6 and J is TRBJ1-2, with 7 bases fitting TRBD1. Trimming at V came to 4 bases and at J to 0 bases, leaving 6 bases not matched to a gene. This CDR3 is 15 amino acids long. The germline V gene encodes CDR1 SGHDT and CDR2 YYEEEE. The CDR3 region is CASSKRQGANYGYTF. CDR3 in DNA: TGTGCCAGCAGCAAGAGACAGGGAGCTAACTATGGCTACACCTTC.

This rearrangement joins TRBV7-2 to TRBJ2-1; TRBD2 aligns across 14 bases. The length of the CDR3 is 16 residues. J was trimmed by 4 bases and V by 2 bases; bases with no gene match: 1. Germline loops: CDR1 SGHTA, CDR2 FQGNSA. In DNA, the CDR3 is TGTGCCAGCAGCTTAAGACTAGCGGGAGGGTACAATGAGCAGTTCTTC. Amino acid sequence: CASSLRLAGGYNEQFF. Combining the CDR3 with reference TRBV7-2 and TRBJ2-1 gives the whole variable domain GAGVSQSPSNKVTEKGKDVELRCDPISGHTALYWYRQSLGQGLEFLIYFQGNSAPDKSGLPSDRFSAERTGGSVSTLTIQRTQQEDSAVYLCASSLRLAGGYNEQFFGPGTRLTVL.

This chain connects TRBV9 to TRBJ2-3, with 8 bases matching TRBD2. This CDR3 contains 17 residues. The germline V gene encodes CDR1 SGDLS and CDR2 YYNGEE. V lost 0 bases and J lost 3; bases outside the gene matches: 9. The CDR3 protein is CASSVERAGGRTDTQYF. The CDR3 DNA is TGTGCCAGCAGCGTAGAAAGGGCGGGAGGTCGGACAGATACGCAGTATTTT.